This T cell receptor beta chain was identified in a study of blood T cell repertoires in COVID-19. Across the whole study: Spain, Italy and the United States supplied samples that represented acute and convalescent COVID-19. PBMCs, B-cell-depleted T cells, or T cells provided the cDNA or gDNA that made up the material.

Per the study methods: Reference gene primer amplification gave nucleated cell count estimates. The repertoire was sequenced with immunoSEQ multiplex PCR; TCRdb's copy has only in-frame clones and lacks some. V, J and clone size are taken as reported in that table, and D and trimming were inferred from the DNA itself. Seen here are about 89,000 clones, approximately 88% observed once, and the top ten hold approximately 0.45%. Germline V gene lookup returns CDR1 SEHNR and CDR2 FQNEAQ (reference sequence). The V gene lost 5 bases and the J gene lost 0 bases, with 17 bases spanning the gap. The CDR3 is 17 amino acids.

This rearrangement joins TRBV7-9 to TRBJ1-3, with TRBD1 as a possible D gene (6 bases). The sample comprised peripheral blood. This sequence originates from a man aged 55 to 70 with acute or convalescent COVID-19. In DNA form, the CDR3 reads TGTGCCAGCAGCCCTACCGGACAGCTCCACTCTGGAAACACCATATATTTT. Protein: CASSPTGQLHSGNTIYF. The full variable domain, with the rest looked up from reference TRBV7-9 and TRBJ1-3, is DTGVSQNPRHKITKRGQNVTFRCDPISEHNRLYWYRQTLGQGPEFLTYFQNEAQLEKSRLLSDRFSAERPKGSFSTLEIQRTEQGDSAMYLCASSPTGQLHSGNTIYFGEGSWLTVV.